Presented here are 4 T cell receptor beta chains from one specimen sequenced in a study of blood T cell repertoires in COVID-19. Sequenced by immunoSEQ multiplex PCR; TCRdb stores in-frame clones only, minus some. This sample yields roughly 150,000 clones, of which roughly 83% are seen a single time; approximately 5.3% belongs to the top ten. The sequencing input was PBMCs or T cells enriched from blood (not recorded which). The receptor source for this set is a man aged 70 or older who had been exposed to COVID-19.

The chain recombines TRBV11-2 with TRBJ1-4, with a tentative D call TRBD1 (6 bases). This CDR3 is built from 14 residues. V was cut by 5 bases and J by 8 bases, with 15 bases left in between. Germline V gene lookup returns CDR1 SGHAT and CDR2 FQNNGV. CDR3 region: CASSLGAGWEKLFF. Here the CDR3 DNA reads TGTGCCAGCAGCCTGGGGGCAGGTTGGGAAAAACTGTTTTTT.

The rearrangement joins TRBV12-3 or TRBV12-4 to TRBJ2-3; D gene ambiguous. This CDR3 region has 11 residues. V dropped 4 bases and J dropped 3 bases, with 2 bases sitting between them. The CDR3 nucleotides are TGTGCCAGCAGTTCAACAGATACGCAGTATTTT. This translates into CASSSTDTQYF.

Here the CDR3 reads CASSRTSPDTQYF. DNA of the CDR3: TGTGCCAGCTCCCGGACTAGTCCAGATACGCAGTATTTT. The chain recombines TRBV18 with TRBJ2-3; TRBD2 agrees at 7 bases. V lost 6 bases, J lost 4 bases, and 4 bases stayed unmatched. Germline V gives CDR1 KGHSH, CDR2 LQKENI. The CDR3 runs to 13 residues.

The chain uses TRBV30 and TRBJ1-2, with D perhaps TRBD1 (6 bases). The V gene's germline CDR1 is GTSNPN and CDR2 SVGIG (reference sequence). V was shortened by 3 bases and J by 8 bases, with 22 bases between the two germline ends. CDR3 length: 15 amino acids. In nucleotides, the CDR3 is TGTGCCTGGAGGACACAGGGTTTTGGCTCTCGGGGCTACACCTTC. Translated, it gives CAWRTQGFGSRGYTF.